Listed here are 4 T cell receptor beta chains from one sample, sequenced in a study of blood T cell repertoires in COVID-19. TCRdb's table, derived via immunoSEQ multiplex PCR, lists solely in-frame clones and lacks some. The sample lists about 200,000 clones; 70% to 80% were seen once. The specimen sequenced was peripheral blood. These receptors all come from a woman aged 40 to 55 with COVID-19, enrolled during active disease.

The sample holds one count of this clone. The chain combines TRBV7-8 with TRBJ2-7; 12 bases agree with TRBD2. V lost 5 bases to trimming and J lost 7 bases; unmatched junction nucleotides: 9. The length of the CDR3 is 15 residues. Looked up from germline, CDR1 is SGHVS and CDR2 is FQNEAQ. In DNA, the CDR3 is TGTGCCAGCAGCCTCCAGACTAGCGGGGGTCTTGAGCAGTACTTC. Encoded protein: CASSLQTSGGLEQYF.

The chain recombines TRBV3-1 (or the pseudogene TRBV3-2) with TRBJ2-2; TRBD1 aligns across 7 bases. Per germline, CDR1 LGHDT and CDR2 YNNKEL (reference sequence). The CDR3 length is 15 residues. Losses at the gene ends were 5 bases for V and 0 bases for J; bases not matched to a gene: 3. CDR3 sequence (DNA): TGTGCCAGCAGCTACGACAGGGCGAACACCGGGGAGCTGTTTTTT. It is translated as CASSYDRANTGELFF.

The CDR3 DNA reads as TGTGCCAGCAGCGCCGGGGACAGGGTGAACACTGAAGCTTTCTTT. Amino acid sequence: CASSAGDRVNTEAFF. V and J are TRBV5-4 and TRBJ1-1; 9 nucleotides agree with TRBD1. CDR3 length equals 15 residues. The germline CDR1 and CDR2 sequences are SGHNT and YYREEE (reference sequence). After removal of 4 bases from V and 0 bases from J, the junction contained 4 bases not matched to a gene.

The rearrangement joins TRBV21-1 to TRBJ1-2; the table's D gene call, TRBD1, was not cross checked with the DNA. TRBV21-1 is described as a pseudogene. This CDR3 has 16 residues. The CDR3 spells CASSKIDRGCKNGYTF. CDR3 coding DNA: TGTGCCAGCAGCAAGATTGACAGGGGGTGCAAGAATGGCTACACCTTC.